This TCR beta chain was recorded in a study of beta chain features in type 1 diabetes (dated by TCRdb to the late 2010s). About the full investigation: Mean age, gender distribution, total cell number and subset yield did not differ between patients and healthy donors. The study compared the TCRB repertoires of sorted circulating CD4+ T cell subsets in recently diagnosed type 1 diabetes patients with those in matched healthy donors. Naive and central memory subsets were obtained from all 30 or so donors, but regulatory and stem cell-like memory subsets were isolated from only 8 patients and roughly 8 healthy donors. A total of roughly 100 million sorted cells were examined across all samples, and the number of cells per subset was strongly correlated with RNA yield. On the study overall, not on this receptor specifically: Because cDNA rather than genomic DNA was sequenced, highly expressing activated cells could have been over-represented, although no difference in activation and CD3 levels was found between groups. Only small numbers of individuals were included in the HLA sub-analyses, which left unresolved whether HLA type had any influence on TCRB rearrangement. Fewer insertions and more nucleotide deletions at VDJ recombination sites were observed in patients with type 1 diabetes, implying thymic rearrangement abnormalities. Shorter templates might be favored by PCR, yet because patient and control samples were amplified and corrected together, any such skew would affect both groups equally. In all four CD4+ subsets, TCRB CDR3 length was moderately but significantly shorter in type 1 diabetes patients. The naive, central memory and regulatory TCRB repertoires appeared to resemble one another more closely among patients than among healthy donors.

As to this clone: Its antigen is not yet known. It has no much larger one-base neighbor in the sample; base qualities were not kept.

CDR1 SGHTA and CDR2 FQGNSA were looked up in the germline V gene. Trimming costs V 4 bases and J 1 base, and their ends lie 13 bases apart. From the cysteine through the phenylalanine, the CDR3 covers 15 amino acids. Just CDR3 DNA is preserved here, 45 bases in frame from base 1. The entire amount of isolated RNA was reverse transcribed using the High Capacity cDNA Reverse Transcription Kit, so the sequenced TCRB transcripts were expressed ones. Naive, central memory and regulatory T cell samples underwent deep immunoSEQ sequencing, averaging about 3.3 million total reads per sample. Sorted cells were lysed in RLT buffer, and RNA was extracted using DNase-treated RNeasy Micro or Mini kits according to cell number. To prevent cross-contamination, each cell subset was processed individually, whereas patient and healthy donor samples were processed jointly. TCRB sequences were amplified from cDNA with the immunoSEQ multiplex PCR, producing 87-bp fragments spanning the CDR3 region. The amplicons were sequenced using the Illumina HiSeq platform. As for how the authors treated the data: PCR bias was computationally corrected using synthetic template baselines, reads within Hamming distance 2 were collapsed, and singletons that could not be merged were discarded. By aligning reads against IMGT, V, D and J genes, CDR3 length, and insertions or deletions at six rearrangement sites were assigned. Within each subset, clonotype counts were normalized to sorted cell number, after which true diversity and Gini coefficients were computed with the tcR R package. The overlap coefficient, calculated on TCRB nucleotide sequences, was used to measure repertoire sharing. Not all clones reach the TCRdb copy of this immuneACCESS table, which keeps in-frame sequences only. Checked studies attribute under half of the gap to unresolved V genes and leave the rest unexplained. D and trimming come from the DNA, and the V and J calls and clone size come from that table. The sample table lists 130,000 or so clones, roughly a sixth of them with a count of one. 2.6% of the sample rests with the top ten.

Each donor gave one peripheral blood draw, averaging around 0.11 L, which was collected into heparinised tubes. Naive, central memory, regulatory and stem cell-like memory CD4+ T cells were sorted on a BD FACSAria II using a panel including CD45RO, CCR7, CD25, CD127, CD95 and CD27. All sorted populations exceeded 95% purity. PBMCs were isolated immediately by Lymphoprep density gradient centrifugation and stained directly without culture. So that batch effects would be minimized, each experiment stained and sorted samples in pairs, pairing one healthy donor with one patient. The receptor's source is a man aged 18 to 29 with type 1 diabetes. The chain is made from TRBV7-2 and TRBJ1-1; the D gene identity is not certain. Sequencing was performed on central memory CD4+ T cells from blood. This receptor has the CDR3 CASSWKGQENTEAFF. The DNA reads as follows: TGTGCCAGCAGCTGGAAGGGCCAGGAGAACACTGAAGCTTTCTTT.